This record looks at one T cell receptor beta chain sequence and its context. Its matching antigen is unknown. The germline V gene encodes CDR1 SGHDN and CDR2 FVKESK. V dropped 0 bases and J dropped 8 bases, with 10 bases sitting between them. The CDR3 has 14 amino acids. Carried by the TCR beta cDNA libraries were unique molecular identifiers. About 500,000 cDNA molecules came from about 1 to 10 million T cells. A single record per CDR3 protein comes from TCRdb applying MiXCR to the PCR reads. The repertoire includes around 150,000 distinct CDR3 sequences, around 36% of them detected once, and about 26% sits in the top ten. The data were obtained in a study of post-analysis software for immune sequencing data. Whole-study findings and limits: Compared with controls, patients showed significantly lower normalized Chao1 diversity.

The receptor was isolated from a girl under 18 with multiple sclerosis. Sequenced material: blood, taken after autologous hematopoietic stem cell transplantation. The V and J genes are TRBV14 and TRBJ1-4; weak D call: TRBD1 (5 bases). The CDR3 region has the DNA TGTGCCAGCAGCCAAGACCTTCGGGGGGAAAAACTGTTTTTT. It codes for CASSQDLRGEKLFF.